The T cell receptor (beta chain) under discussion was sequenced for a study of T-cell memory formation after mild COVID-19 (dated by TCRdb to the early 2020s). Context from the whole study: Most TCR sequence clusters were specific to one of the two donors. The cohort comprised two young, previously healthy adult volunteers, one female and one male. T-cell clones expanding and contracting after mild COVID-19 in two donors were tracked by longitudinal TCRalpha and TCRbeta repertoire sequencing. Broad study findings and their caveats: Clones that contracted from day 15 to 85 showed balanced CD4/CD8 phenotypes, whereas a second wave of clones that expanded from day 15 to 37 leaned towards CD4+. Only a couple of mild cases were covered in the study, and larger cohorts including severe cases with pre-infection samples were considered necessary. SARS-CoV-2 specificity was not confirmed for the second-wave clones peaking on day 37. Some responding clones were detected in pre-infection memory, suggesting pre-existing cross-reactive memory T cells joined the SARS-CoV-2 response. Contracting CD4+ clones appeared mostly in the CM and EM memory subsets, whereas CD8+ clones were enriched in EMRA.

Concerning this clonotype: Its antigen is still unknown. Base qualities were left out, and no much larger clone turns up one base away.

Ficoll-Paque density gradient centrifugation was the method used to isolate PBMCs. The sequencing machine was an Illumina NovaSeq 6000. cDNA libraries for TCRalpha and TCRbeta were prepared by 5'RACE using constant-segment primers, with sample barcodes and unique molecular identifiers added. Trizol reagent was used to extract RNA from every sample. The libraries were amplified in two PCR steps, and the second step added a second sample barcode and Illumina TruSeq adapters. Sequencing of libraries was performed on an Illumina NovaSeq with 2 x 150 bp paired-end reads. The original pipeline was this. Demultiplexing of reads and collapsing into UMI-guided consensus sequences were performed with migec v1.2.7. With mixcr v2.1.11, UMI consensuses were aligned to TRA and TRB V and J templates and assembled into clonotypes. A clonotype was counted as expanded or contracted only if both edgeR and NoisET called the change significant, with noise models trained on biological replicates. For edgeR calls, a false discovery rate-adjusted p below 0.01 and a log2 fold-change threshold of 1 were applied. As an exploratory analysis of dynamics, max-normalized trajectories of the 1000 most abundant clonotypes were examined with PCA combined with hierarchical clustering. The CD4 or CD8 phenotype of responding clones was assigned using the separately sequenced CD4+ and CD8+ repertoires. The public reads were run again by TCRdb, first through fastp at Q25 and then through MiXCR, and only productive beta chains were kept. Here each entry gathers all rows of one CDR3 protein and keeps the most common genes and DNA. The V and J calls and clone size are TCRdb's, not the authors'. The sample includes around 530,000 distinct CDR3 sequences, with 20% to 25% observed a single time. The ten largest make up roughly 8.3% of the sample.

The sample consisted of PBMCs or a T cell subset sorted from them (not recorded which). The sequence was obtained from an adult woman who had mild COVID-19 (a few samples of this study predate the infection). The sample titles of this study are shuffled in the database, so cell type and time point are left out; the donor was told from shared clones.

The CDR3 region: CSVYGTASLNTEAFF. The sequenced DNA is TGCAGCGTCTACGGGACAGCCTCTCTCAACACTGAAGCTTTCTTT. The chain is assembled from TRBV29-1 and TRBJ1-1; the central 7 bases match TRBD1. The CDR3 covers 15 residues, taking in both the cysteine and the phenylalanine. The sequence is cut down to CDR3 DNA, 45 bases in frame from base 1. In the germline V gene, CDR1 corresponds to SQVTM and CDR2 to ANQGSEA. V and J are trimmed by 6 bases and 2 bases, and the gene matches miss 12 bases of the junction. The full variable domain, completed from the reference TRBV29-1 and TRBJ1-1 proteins outside the CDR3, reads SAVISQKPSRDICQRGTSLTIQCQVDSQVTMMFWYRQQPGQSLTLIATANQGSEATYESGFVIDKFPISRPNLTFSTLTVSNMSPEDSSIYLCSVYGTASLNTEAFFGQGTRLTVV.